The sequence of this TCR beta chain was determined in a study of cytomegalovirus exposure and HLA in healthy donors. Findings and limits, study-wide: Immune exposure data for these donors was limited to CMV serostatus.

Germline CDR1 is MDHEN and CDR2 is SYDVKM. The CDR3 has 16 amino acids. A word on this clone: Its antigen is unknown.

This PCR relied on a set of 60 Vbeta primers and 13 Jbeta primers. Clones were sequenced by immunoSEQ multiplex PCR, and TCRdb holds only the in-frame ones, with some missing. Of approximately 220,000 clones in the sample, around 79% are singletons; the top ten hold 0.2% to 0.25%. The clonotype was recovered from a girl aged 2-10 years in good health and CMV-seronegative. The sequencing input was PBMCs. The V call is TRBV28, the J call TRBJ2-5, with TRBD2 matching over 8 bases. With the DNA end fitting TRBJ2-7 better, the J assignment may be wrong. The CDR3 reads CASSFNLAGLSYEQYF. In nucleotides, the CDR3 is TGTGCCAGCAGTTTTAATCTAGCGGGCCTCTCCTACGAGCAGTACTTC.